Shown below are 21 T cell receptor beta chains from a single sample sequenced in a study of low-dose radiotherapy and immunotherapy resistance in tumors. Primers used for first-strand cDNA, a TRAV- and TRBV-specific set, covered both alpha and beta chains. The authors ran around 19 PCR cycles to amplify TCRs with a constant-region primer and V-primer adapter. TCRdb re-derived calls from the reads in MiXCR, one entry per CDR3 protein. The sample carries 15,000 to 20,000 distinct CDR3 sequences, about 74% recorded once. The receptors shown here come from a human donor with advanced metastatic prostate, ovarian, gallbladder or colorectal cancer (not recorded which). This table probably holds off-target reads from a library built for another chain.

This rearrangement joins TRBV7-6 to TRBJ2-1, with 10 bases lining up with TRBD1. CDR1 is SGHVS, CDR2 FNYEAQ, per germline. V shed 2 bases, J shed 9 bases, and the junction held 4 bases outside the gene matches. The CDR3 totals 14 residues. The CDR3 DNA reads as TGTGCCAGCAGCTTAACCGGGACAGGGGTTGAGCAGTTCTTC. Translation gives CASSLTGTGVEQFF.

The rearrangement links TRBV11-1 to TRBJ2-1; 9 bases are shared with TRBD2. Trimming removed 3 bases from V and 12 bases from J; junction bases left unmatched: 12. Germline assignment: CDR1 SGHAT and CDR2 FQDESV (reference sequence). The CDR3 is 15 residues long. The CDR3 DNA follows: TGTGCCAGCAGCTTTGACAATGCGGGAGGGCAAGCGCAGTTCTTC. Amino acids: CASSFDNAGGQAQFF.

This clonotype was observed a few times. The chain joins TRBV19 to TRBJ1-2; 7 bases agree with TRBD1. The CDR3 has 12 residues. Germline CDR1 is LNHDA and CDR2 is SQIVND (reference sequence). V lost 7 bases, J lost 4 bases, and 3 bases stayed unmatched. The CDR3 loop reads CASTGTAYGYTF. In DNA, the CDR3 is TGTGCCAGTACCGGGACAGCCTATGGCTACACCTTC.

This chain uses TRBV18 with TRBJ2-1; D remains ambiguous. The CDR3 is 15 residues long. CDR1 and CDR2 (germline): KGHSH, LQKENI. Deletions cut 2 bases from V and 0 bases from J, with 8 bases between. CDR3 nucleotide sequence: TGTGCCAGCTCACCAGAGGTCCCCTCCTACAATGAGCAGTTCTTC. It codes for CASSPEVPSYNEQFF.

The J gene is TRBJ2-1, the V gene TRBV11-3; D might be TRBD1 (7 bases). Germline V CDR1 and CDR2: SGHNT, YENEEA. This CDR3 region has 15 residues. V lost 5 bases and J 4 bases, leaving 15 bases between the germline ends. For the CDR3, the DNA is TGTGCCAGCAGCCGTAGCCAGGGGGGATACAATGAGCAGTTCTTC. Translated: CASSRSQGGYNEQFF.

This clonotype appeared once. The chain uses TRBV6-8 and TRBJ2-1; maybe TRBD2 (5 bases). Trimming took 2 bases from V and 6 from J, leaving 8 bases between them. The CDR3 totals 13 residues. Germline loops: CDR1 MNHGY, CDR2 SAAAGT. In DNA, the CDR3 is TGTGCCAGCAGTTACACCGGAGGCAATGAGCAGTTCTTC. This encodes CASSYTGGNEQFF.

This clonotype has a handful of counts. The chain couples TRBV12-3 or TRBV12-4 to TRBJ2-3; D is undetermined. V lost 3 bases and J 0 bases, leaving 7 bases between the germline ends. The CDR3 loop spans 14 amino acids. The CDR3: CASSFPYSTDTQYF. The CDR3, as DNA: TGTGCCAGCAGTTTCCCTTATAGCACAGATACGCAGTATTTT.

The chain combines TRBV19 with TRBJ2-2; perhaps D is TRBD1 or TRBD2 (5 bases each). Germline CDR1 LNHDA, CDR2 SQIVND (reference sequence). The CDR3 consists of 15 residues. Trimming shortened V by 1 base and J by 5 bases, and 11 bases separated the two germline ends. This CDR3 reads CASSIGGTDTGELFF. In nucleotides, the CDR3 is TGTGCCAGTAGTATAGGGGGGACCGATACCGGGGAGCTGTTTTTT.

The V and J genes are TRBV18 and TRBJ2-3; 7 positions agree with TRBD2. This CDR3 comprises 14 residues. Germline-derived CDR1 and CDR2 are KGHSH and LQKENI. The J segment lost 5 bases and the V segment lost 4 bases, leaving 6 bases of the junction unmatched. The CDR3 reads CASSLAGPQDTQYF. Written as DNA, the CDR3 is TGTGCCAGCTCACTAGCGGGCCCCCAAGATACGCAGTATTTT.

The chain uses TRBV6-2 or TRBV6-3 and TRBJ2-5; perhaps TRBD1 as D (5 bases). CDR3 length equals 16 residues. The germline V gene has CDR1 MNHEY and CDR2 SVGEGT. V lost 5 bases, J lost 7 bases, and 23 bases lay in between. The CDR3 coding sequence is TGTGCCAGCAGTGACGGCAGGGATCCCCCCCCGGGGACCCAGTACTTC. Its translation: CASSDGRDPPPGTQYF.

The rearrangement links TRBV2 to TRBJ1-5; 10 bases are shared with TRBD1. CDR3 length: 16 residues. V shed 6 bases, J shed 0 bases, and the junction held 5 bases outside the gene matches. Germline assignment: CDR1 SNHLY and CDR2 FYNNEI. Here the CDR3 DNA reads TGTGCCAGCAGAGACGACAGGGGGCTTAGCAATCAGCCCCAGCATTTT. This translates into CASRDDRGLSNQPQHF.

The CDR3 coding sequence is TGCGCCAGCAGCCAATTAGCGGGACGATCTGAGCAGTTCTTC. Translating it yields CASSQLAGRSEQFF. The chain joins TRBV4-3 to TRBJ2-1; TRBD2 matches 8 bases. J gave up 9 bases and V 2 bases, and 6 bases lay outside the gene matches. The CDR3 length is 14 residues. Germline V gene sequence: CDR1 LGHNA, CDR2 YSLEER.

In DNA, the CDR3 is TGCGCCAGCAGCCCGGGGGTCCTCGCCGGGGAGCTGTTTTTT. This encodes CASSPGVLAGELFF. The genes are TRBV5-1 and TRBJ2-2; possibly TRBD2 for D (6 bases). V dropped 4 bases and J dropped 6 bases, with 13 bases sitting between them. The length of the CDR3 is 14 residues. Germline V gives CDR1 SGHRS, CDR2 YFSETQ.

This rearrangement joins TRBV28 to TRBJ1-4; 11 nucleotides match TRBD1. CDR3 size: 17 residues. With 5 bases clipped from V and 5 bases from J, the junction kept 10 bases outside the gene matches. CDR1 is MDHEN and CDR2 is SYDVKM in the germline V gene. The CDR3 DNA follows: TGTGCCAGCAGTATAAGGACAGGGGGCATCCGGAATGAAAAACTGTTTTTT. Its protein is CASSIRTGGIRNEKLFF.

This clonotype was observed once. The gene calls are TRBV5-1 and TRBJ1-1; perhaps TRBD1 as D (6 bases). Germline CDR1 is SGHRS and CDR2 is YFSETQ. The V and J ends lost 3 bases and 6 bases respectively, with 21 bases between them. This CDR3 spans 16 amino acids. The CDR3 reads CASSWEMGQGPSEAFF. The CDR3 DNA follows: TGCGCCAGCAGCTGGGAGATGGGACAAGGCCCCTCTGAAGCTTTCTTT.

This clonotype has just a few counts. The chain has TRBV28 and TRBJ2-3; D gene unclear. The germline gives CDR1 MDHEN, CDR2 SYDVKM. CDR3 length: 14 residues. V was trimmed by 7 bases and J by 6 bases, leaving 17 bases between them. CDR3 amino acids: CASKSPGRMDTQYF. The CDR3 coding sequence is TGTGCCAGCAAATCCCCTGGCAGGATGGATACGCAGTATTTT.

The chain uses TRBV11-3 and TRBJ2-2, with 7 nucleotides matching TRBD1. V lost 8 bases and J lost 0; bases outside the gene matches: 9. This CDR3 is 16 amino acids long. Germline V gene data show CDR1 as SGHNT and CDR2 as YENEEA. The CDR3 nucleotides read TGTGCCAGCGGTGGACAGGACCCCTCGAACACCGGGGAGCTGTTTTTT. This codes for CASGGQDPSNTGELFF.

This clonotype has only a few counts. The chain joins TRBV2 to TRBJ2-7; D uncertain. In germline, CDR1 is SNHLY, CDR2 FYNNEI. Trimming shortened V by 6 bases and J by 0 bases, and 15 bases separated the two germline ends. This CDR3 comprises 15 residues. CDR3 in amino acids: CASRRRLVSSYEQYF. For the CDR3, the DNA is TGTGCCAGCAGGAGACGACTGGTGAGCTCCTACGAGCAGTACTTC. Combining the CDR3 with reference TRBV2 and TRBJ2-7 gives the whole variable domain EPEVTQTPSHQVTQMGQEVILRCVPISNHLYFYWYRQILGQKVEFLVSFYNNEISEKSEIFDDQFSVERPDGSNFTLKIRSTKLEDSAMYFCASRRRLVSSYEQYFGPGTRLTVT.

The V gene is TRBV27, the J gene TRBJ1-1; D perhaps matches TRBD1 (6 bases). CDR3 length: 14 residues. Trimming left V 6 bases short and J 2 bases short, with 13 bases between. From germline, CDR1 is MNHEY and CDR2 SMNVEV (reference sequence). This CDR3 reads CASRPGQHNTEAFF. CDR3 sequence (DNA): TGTGCCAGCAGGCCGGGACAACATAACACTGAAGCTTTCTTT.

The CDR3 protein is CASSPPNSYEQYF. CDR3 nucleotide sequence: TGTGCCAGCAGCCCACCCAACTCCTACGAGCAGTACTTC. The rearrangement links TRBV5-6 to TRBJ2-7; D is uncertain. V lost 4 bases, J lost 0 bases, and 8 bases lay in between. Germline V gives CDR1 SGHDT, CDR2 YYEEEE. CDR3 length equals 13 residues. Full variable domain (outside the CDR3, taken from reference TRBV5-6 and TRBJ2-7): DAGVTQSPTHLIKTRGQQVTLRCSPKSGHDTVSWYQQALGQGPQFIFQYYEEEERQRGNFPDRFSGHQFPNYSSELNVNALLLGDSALYLCASSPPNSYEQYFGPGTRLTVT.

The chain couples TRBV29-1 to TRBJ2-7; 9 bases map to TRBD1. The CDR3 is 11 residues long. Unmatched junction bases numbered 4, after V lost 7 bases and J lost 6 bases. Germline V gene sequence: CDR1 SQVTM, CDR2 ANQGSEA. The CDR3 region has the DNA TGCAGCGGCAAGACAGGGGGCGAGCAGTACTTC. It yields the protein CSGKTGGEQYF.